Presented here are 19 T cell receptor beta chains from one specimen sequenced in a study of regulatory T cells in long-lasting Graves disease. Time point reported: newly diagnosed GD, antithyroid drugs for less than 3 months. Extracted RNA from PBMCs served as the source of the TCR library. CDR3-region Arm-PCR and iRepertoire HTBI primers produced the TCR beta libraries. TCRdb recomputed calls from the multiplex PCR reads with MiXCR, one row per CDR3 protein. The sample carries roughly 510,000 distinct CDR3 sequences, roughly 15% recorded once. These data are also associated with another study on T cells in Graves' hyperthyroidism and ophthalmopathy.

The starting material was peripheral blood mononuclear cells (PBMCs), obtained at new diagnosis, from a patient treated with antithyroid drugs. All receptors come from a man younger than 35 with Graves disease.

As DNA, the CDR3 is TGCGCCAGCAGCCCCCGGACAGGGCGACTGAACACTGAAGCTTTCTTT. This encodes CASSPRTGRLNTEAFF. The chain has TRBV4-1 and TRBJ1-1; 8 nucleotides line up with TRBD1. The CDR3 consists of 16 residues. V lost 4 bases, J lost 0 bases, and 7 bases stayed unmatched. Germline V gene sequence: CDR1 MGHRA, CDR2 YSYEKL.

Notes on this clonotype: With a much larger clone just one base away, this may be a read error. This rearrangement joins TRBV30 to TRBJ1-1; no clear D. Germline assignment: CDR1 GTSNPN and CDR2 SVGIG (reference sequence). The CDR3 runs 13 residues. CDR3 DNA: TGTGCCCGGAGCGCCGCCGGGAACACTGAAGCTTTCTTT. Protein sequence: CARSAAGNTEAFF.

This clonotype was counted once. A much larger clone differs by one base, so this may be a read error. The V gene is TRBV6-2 or TRBV6-3, the J gene TRBJ2-5, with D perhaps matching TRBD1 (5 bases). Trimming left V 2 bases short and J 4 bases short, with 11 bases between. Germline CDR1 and CDR2: MNHEY and SVGEGT. This CDR3 has 14 residues. CDR3 sequence (DNA): TGTGCCAGCAGTTACGAAGGGGCGGCAGAGACCCAGTACTTC. Amino acid sequence: CASSYEGAAETQYF.

This clonotype was seen many times. This chain connects TRBV27 to TRBJ2-1; 16 bases match TRBD2. The CDR3 spans 21 residues. The ends lost 5 bases at V and 0 bases at J; junction bases unmatched: 13. Germline assignment: CDR1 MNHEY and CDR2 SMNVEV (reference sequence). The CDR3 region is CASSAIGGTSGRARSYNEQFF. CDR3 coding DNA: TGTGCCAGCAGTGCCATTGGGGGGACTAGCGGGAGGGCCCGCTCCTACAATGAGCAGTTCTTC.

This clonotype was detected a few times. This rearrangement joins TRBV7-9 to TRBJ2-2, with D perhaps matching TRBD1 (5 bases). The V and J ends lost 4 bases and 2 bases respectively, with 14 bases between them. This CDR3 region has 16 residues. Germline V gene data show CDR1 as SEHNR and CDR2 as FQNEAQ (reference sequence). The CDR3 loop is CASSSAWTLNTGELFF. As DNA, the CDR3 is TGTGCCAGCAGCTCAGCCTGGACATTAAACACCGGGGAGCTGTTTTTT.

The chain links TRBV15 to TRBJ1-6; 12 nucleotides align to TRBD1. The germline CDR1 and CDR2 sequences are LNHNV and YYDKDF (reference sequence). This CDR3 is 20 amino acids long. V lost 3 bases, J lost 0 bases, and 9 bases stayed unmatched. CDR3: CATSRGQGALPSSYNSPLHF. CDR3 in DNA: TGTGCCACCAGCAGGGGACAGGGGGCCTTACCGAGCTCCTATAATTCACCCCTCCACTTT. Together with reference TRBV15 and TRBJ1-6, the CDR3 gives the full variable domain: DAMVIQNPRYQVTQFGKPVTLSCSQTLNHNVMYWYQQKSSQAPKLLFHYYDKDFNNEADTPDNFQSRRPNTSFCFLDIRSPGLGDTAMYLCATSRGQGALPSSYNSPLHFGNGTRLTVT.

This clonotype has only one observation. This sequence joins TRBV2 and TRBJ2-1; 13 bases fit TRBD2. J gave up 3 bases and V 6 bases, and 5 bases lay outside the gene matches. This CDR3 has 16 residues. Germline CDR1 SNHLY, CDR2 FYNNEI. In DNA form, the CDR3 reads TGTGCCAGCAGGTGGACTAGCGGGAGCCTCTACAATGAGCAGTTCTTC. Translating it yields CASRWTSGSLYNEQFF.

V and J are TRBV2 and TRBJ2-2; 8 bases line up with TRBD2. CDR1 and CDR2 from the germline V gene are SNHLY and FYNNEI. Unmatched junction bases numbered 14, after V lost 2 bases and J lost 0 bases. The CDR3 contains 20 residues. CDR3 in amino acids: CASSEPTPFVAGSNTGELFF. The CDR3 coding sequence is TGTGCCAGCAGTGAACCCACCCCCTTTGTAGCGGGATCGAACACCGGGGAGCTGTTTTTT.

This clonotype was seen ten or more times. The V gene is TRBV27, the J gene TRBJ2-7, with 9 nucleotides matching TRBD1. The junction had 8 bases not matched to a gene; V was cut back by 3 bases and J by 5 bases. The CDR3 spans 15 residues. CDR1 is MNHEY and CDR2 is SMNVEV in the germline V gene (reference sequence). CDR3 sequence (DNA): TGTGCCAGCAGTTTTTTGGGACAGGGATCTCACGAGCAGTACTTC. Its protein is CASSFLGQGSHEQYF.

This clonotype occurred many times. CDR3 loop: CASSLSMGYGYTF. DNA for the CDR3: TGTGCCAGCAGTTTATCGATGGGATACGGCTACACCTTC. The chain employs TRBV27 and TRBJ1-2; no clear D gene. The germline gives CDR1 MNHEY, CDR2 SMNVEV (reference sequence). Trimming shortened V by 0 bases and J by 8 bases, and 10 bases separated the two germline ends. The CDR3 is made up of 13 amino acids.

This clonotype came up many times. This rearrangement joins TRBV7-8 to TRBJ2-1; possibly TRBD1 for D (6 bases). The V gene's germline CDR1 is SGHVS and CDR2 FQNEAQ. This CDR3 region has 18 residues. V lost 5 bases and J lost 0, with 20 bases in between. CDR3 in DNA: TGTGCCAGCAGCCCATCGGTCGGGACAAGGAGCTCCTACAATGAGCAGTTCTTC. Residues: CASSPSVGTRSSYNEQFF.

The chain recombines TRBV7-6 with TRBJ2-7, with D possibly being TRBD2 (5 bases). Deletions cut 3 bases from V and 3 bases from J, with 12 bases between. CDR1 is SGHVS and CDR2 is FNYEAQ in the germline V gene. This CDR3 contains 14 residues. The CDR3 protein is CASSLNSGGYEQYF. Written as DNA, the CDR3 is TGTGCCAGCAGCTTGAATAGTGGAGGCTACGAGCAGTACTTC. Full variable domain (rest looked up from reference TRBV7-6 and TRBJ2-7): GAGVSQSPRYKVTKRGQDVALRCDPISGHVSLYWYRQALGQGPEFLTYFNYEAQQDKSGLPNDRFSAERPEGSISTLTIQRTEQRDSAMYRCASSLNSGGYEQYFGPGTRLTVT.

This clonotype was counted a single time. The chain employs TRBV6-1 and TRBJ1-1; TRBD1 is a possible D gene (5 bases). The CDR3 covers 13 residues. Germline V lookup: CDR1 MNHNS, CDR2 SASEGT. V gave up 8 bases and J gave up 1 base, with 11 bases separating them. The CDR3 DNA is TGTGCCAGCCACTTCGGACAGAACACTGAAGCTTTCTTT. Amino acids: CASHFGQNTEAFF.

The rearrangement links TRBV30 to TRBJ1-5; unclear D gene. Germline CDR1 reads GTSNPN; CDR2 reads SVGIG (reference sequence). The CDR3 extends over 12 amino acids. The V end was cut by 0 bases, the J end by 5 bases, with 5 bases between. The CDR3 DNA reads TGTGCCTGGAGTGTATGGGATCAGCCCCAGCATTTT. Translation: CAWSVWDQPQHF.

In its sample, this clonotype was seen many times. The chain employs TRBV7-9 and TRBJ2-1; TRBD1 aligns across 8 bases. Germline V lookup: CDR1 SEHNR, CDR2 FQNEAQ (reference sequence). This CDR3 is 15 amino acids long. V lost 5 bases and J lost 3; bases outside the gene matches: 6. CDR3: CASSPRTGIYNEQFF. In DNA, the CDR3 is TGTGCCAGCAGCCCGCGGACAGGGATCTACAATGAGCAGTTCTTC.

The CDR3 spells CASSRVLAGTTDTQYF. The CDR3 DNA sequence: TGTGCCAGCAGCCGCGTACTAGCGGGGACCACAGATACGCAGTATTTT. The genes are TRBV11-3 and TRBJ2-3, with TRBD2 matching over 10 bases. CDR1 and CDR2 (germline): SGHNT, YENEEA. The CDR3 extends over 16 amino acids. With 5 bases clipped from V and 2 bases from J, the junction kept 7 bases outside the gene matches.

This clonotype appeared many times. In DNA, the CDR3 is TGTGCCAGCAGACAACAGGGTATCGAGACTGAAGCTTTCTTT. Its protein product is CASRQQGIETEAFF. V and J are TRBV12-3 or TRBV12-4 and TRBJ1-1, with D possibly being TRBD1 (6 bases). The CDR3 runs to 14 residues. Trimming cost V 6 bases and J 5 bases, with 16 bases left between them.

This clonotype was observed a handful of times. The chain joins TRBV6-1 to TRBJ2-1, with unresolved D. CDR3 length equals 15 residues. Germline values: CDR1 MNHNS, CDR2 SASEGT. The V and J ends lost 4 bases and 0 bases respectively, with 10 bases between them. The CDR3 DNA reads as TGTGCCAGCAGTGGACGGGCGAGCTCCTACAATGAGCAGTTCTTC. Its translation: CASSGRASSYNEQFF.

The chain carries TRBV20-1 and TRBJ2-1, with D maybe TRBD1 (6 bases). Per the germline V gene, CDR1 is DFQATT and CDR2 is SNEGSKA (reference sequence). V was shortened by 6 bases and J by 4 bases, with 10 bases between the two germline ends. The CDR3 is made up of 12 amino acids. CDR3 in DNA: TGCAGTGCGGACAGCGGTTACAATGAGCAGTTCTTC. The encoded protein is CSADSGYNEQFF.